Described below is a single TCR beta chain sequence and its context. This clonotype has at least ten counts. It has no known antigen specificity. Qualities for individual bases were not recorded, and no much larger clone is one base off. TCR beta CDR3 regions were amplified from RNA transcripts for repertoire sequencing. A first-round RT-PCR used HTBI primers with the Qiagen OneStep RT-PCR kit, followed by a second-round multiplex PCR, size selection and purification. The libraries underwent paired-end sequencing with 100 bp reads on an Illumina HiSeq2000. For the original study's pipeline: Reads were processed with SOAPnuke, discarding reads with adapters, uncalled bases, mean Phred below 15, or no exact constant-primer or identifier match. COPE v1.2.5 was used to merge high-quality paired reads. Clonotypes were defined as unique nucleotide sequences and were aligned to IMGT TRB V, D and J references using MiTCR v1.1. Only V-J combinations with frequency above 0.0001 were analysed, covering 99.2% of repertoires. For each V-J combination, a TCR clonal expansion and chaos score was defined as the ratio of F50 clonal expansion to chaos observed in the TCRdist matrix. Welch's t-statistics and random forest were used to reduce features to some 13 V-J combinations, which were fed into a naive Bayes classifier. The similarity between thyroid and blood repertoires was quantified using the Morisita-Horn index. TCRdb trimmed public reads at Q25 via fastp, called clones via MiXCR and kept in-frame beta chains. Rows are unified per CDR3 protein, each entry keeping the most common DNA and genes. The V and J calls and clone size come from TCRdb's table, not from the authors' own analysis. The sample contains roughly 350,000 distinct CDR3 sequences, about 15% of them found a single time. The ten largest make up roughly 2.3% of the sample.

A patient counted as having stable hyperthyroidism if there was no progression to ophthalmopathy within 18 months of follow-up. Hyperthyroidism patients were newly diagnosed, with disease duration under 2 months, and aged 18 to 65 years. Anyone with other autoimmune diseases, uncontrolled infections, pregnancy or lactation was excluded from the study. Clinical symptoms, serum thyroxine, TRAb, thyroid ultrasound and orbital computed tomography formed the basis of the diagnosis. Using Ficoll-Paque density gradient centrifugation, PBMCs were isolated from 9.5 to 10 ml of fresh peripheral blood. Total RNA was extracted using Trizol reagent, and RNA quality was checked on an Agilent 2100 Bioanalyzer. The data were taken from a study of Graves' ophthalmopathy and Graves' hyperthyroidism (dated by TCRdb to about 2018). Turning to the overall study: Peripheral blood samples were taken at the time of initial diagnosis, before any treatment was given. To tell Graves' ophthalmopathy apart from Graves' hyperthyroidism, and to predict which patients would progress to ophthalmopathy, the study relied on TCR beta repertoire signatures. In total, over 130 blood samples were TCR-sequenced: roughly 45 ophthalmopathy, approximately 80 hyperthyroidism and around 17 hyperthyroidism-to-ophthalmopathy patients. To explore V-J signatures that separate ophthalmopathy from hyperthyroidism, a discovery set of about 96 patients was enrolled, consisting of 40 to 45 with ophthalmopathy and roughly 59 with stable hyperthyroidism. An independent validation cohort was composed of roughly 18 hyperthyroidism patients and 15 to 17 patients who later progressed from hyperthyroidism to ophthalmopathy. In roughly 6 hyperthyroidism patients, the T-cell repertoire of thyroid tissue was compared with the T-cell repertoire of blood. Once sampling was done, hyperthyroidism patients were given methimazole at a starting dose of 30 mg daily, while ophthalmopathy patients were given high-dose intravenous methylprednisolone. Findings and caveats that apply to the study as a whole: The 13-signature model separated ophthalmopathy from stable hyperthyroidism with approximately 90% sensitivity and approximately 83% specificity in cross-validation, and 80%/75% in the test set. In validation, the model predicted ophthalmopathy progression with about 71% sensitivity and about 73% specificity; about a dozen predicted patients were CT-confirmed with GO in a median of 6.5 months. Most expanded thyroid clonotypes with a frequency above 0.001 also appeared in blood, which suggests that blood repertoires may reflect the immune response in the thyroid. Sample size was not statistically predetermined, and group allocation was not concealed from the investigators.

V and J are trimmed by 7 bases and 2 bases, and the gene matches miss 7 bases of the junction. From the cysteine up to the phenylalanine, the CDR3 has a length of 13 residues. Only the CDR3 region is kept as DNA, spanning 39 bases read in frame from base 1. According to the germline V gene, CDR1 reads SQVTM and CDR2 reads ANQGSEA. Recombination connected TRBV29-1 to TRBJ2-5; 7 bases in the middle match TRBD1. The source of this sequence is an adult woman with stable Graves' hyperthyroidism. Sequenced: peripheral blood. DNA sequence: TGCAGCGCCCGGGACAGCCAACAAGAGACCCAGTACTTC. It translates as CSARDSQQETQYF.